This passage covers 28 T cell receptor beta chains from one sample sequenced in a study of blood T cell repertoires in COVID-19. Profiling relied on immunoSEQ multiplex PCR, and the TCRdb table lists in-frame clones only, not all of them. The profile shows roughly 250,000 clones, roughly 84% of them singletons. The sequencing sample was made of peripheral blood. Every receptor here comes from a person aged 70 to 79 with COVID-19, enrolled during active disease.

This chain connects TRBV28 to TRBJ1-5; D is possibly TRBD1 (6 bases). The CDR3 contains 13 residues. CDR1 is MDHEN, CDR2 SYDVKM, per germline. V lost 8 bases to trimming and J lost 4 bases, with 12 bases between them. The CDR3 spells CASLNTGNQPQHF. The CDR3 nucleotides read TGTGCCAGCCTAAATACAGGGAATCAGCCCCAGCATTTT.

This CDR3 reads CASSPVQGGFTDTQYF. The CDR3 DNA is TGTGCCAGCAGCCCCGTTCAGGGGGGCTTCACAGATACGCAGTATTTT. This sequence joins TRBV28 and TRBJ2-3, with D possibly being TRBD1 (7 bases). This CDR3 contains 16 residues. V lost 6 bases to trimming and J lost 2 bases, with 18 bases between them. CDR1 and CDR2 (germline): MDHEN, SYDVKM.

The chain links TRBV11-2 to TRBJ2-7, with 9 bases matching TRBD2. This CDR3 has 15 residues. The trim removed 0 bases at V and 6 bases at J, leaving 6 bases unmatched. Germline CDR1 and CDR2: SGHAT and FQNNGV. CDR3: CASSLDIGTSSEQYF. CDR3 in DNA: TGTGCCAGCAGCTTAGATATTGGGACTAGCTCCGAGCAGTACTTC.

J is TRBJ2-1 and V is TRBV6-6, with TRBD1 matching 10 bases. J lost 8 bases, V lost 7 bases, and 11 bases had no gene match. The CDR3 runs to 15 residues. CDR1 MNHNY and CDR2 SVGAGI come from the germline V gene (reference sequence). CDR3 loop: CASTPDRGLGYEQFF. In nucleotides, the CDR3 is TGTGCCAGCACCCCCGACAGGGGGCTCGGGTATGAGCAGTTCTTC.

The CDR3 sequence is CASSVASQGTYEQYF. DNA for the CDR3: TGTGCCAGCAGCGTAGCTAGTCAGGGCACCTACGAGCAGTACTTC. J is TRBJ2-7 and V is TRBV9; possibly TRBD1 for D (5 bases). Looked up from germline, CDR1 is SGDLS and CDR2 is YYNGEE. This CDR3 comprises 15 residues. Trimming shortened V by 0 bases and J by 2 bases, and 12 bases separated the two germline ends.

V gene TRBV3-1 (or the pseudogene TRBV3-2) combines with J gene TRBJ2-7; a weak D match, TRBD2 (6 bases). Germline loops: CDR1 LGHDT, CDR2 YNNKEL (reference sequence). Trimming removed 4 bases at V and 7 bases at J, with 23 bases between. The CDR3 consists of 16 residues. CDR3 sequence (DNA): TGTGCCAGCAGCCGCCCGAATCCCCTAGCGCCAACGGAGCAGTACTTC. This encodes CASSRPNPLAPTEQYF.

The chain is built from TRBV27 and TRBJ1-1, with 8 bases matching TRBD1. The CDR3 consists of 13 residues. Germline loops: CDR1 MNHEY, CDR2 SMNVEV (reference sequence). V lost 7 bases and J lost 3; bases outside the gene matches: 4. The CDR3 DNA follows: TGTGCCAGCATTGGACAGGGCTACACTGAAGCTTTCTTT. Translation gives CASIGQGYTEAFF.

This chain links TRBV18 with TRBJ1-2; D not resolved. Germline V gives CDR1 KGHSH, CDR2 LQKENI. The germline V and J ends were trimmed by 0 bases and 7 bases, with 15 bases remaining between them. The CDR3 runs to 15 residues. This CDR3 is CASSPPHSLISGYTF. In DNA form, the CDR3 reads TGTGCCAGCTCACCACCACATTCGTTAATTTCTGGCTACACCTTC.

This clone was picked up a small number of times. CDR3 in DNA: TGCGCCAGCAGCCCGACAGGGGGAAATAATTCACCCCTCCACTTT. Its translation is CASSPTGGNNSPLHF. The chain uses TRBV5-1 and TRBJ1-6; 9 positions match TRBD1. The germline V gene encodes CDR1 SGHRS and CDR2 YFSETQ. Germline trimming cut 4 bases from V and 5 bases from J; bases unmatched to any gene: 4. The CDR3 has 15 residues.

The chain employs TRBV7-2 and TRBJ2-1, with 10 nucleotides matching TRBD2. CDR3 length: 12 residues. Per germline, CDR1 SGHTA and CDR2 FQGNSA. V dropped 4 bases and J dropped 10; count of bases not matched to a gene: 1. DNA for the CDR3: TGTGCCAGCAGCTGGACTAGCGGCGAGCAGTTCTTC. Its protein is CASSWTSGEQFF.

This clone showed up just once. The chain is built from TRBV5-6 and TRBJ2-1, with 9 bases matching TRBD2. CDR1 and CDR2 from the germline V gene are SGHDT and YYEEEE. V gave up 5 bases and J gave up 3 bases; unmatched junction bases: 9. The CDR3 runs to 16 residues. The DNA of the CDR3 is TGTGCCAGCAGATCACTGGCGGGAGGGTTCTACAATGAGCAGTTCTTC. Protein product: CASRSLAGGFYNEQFF.

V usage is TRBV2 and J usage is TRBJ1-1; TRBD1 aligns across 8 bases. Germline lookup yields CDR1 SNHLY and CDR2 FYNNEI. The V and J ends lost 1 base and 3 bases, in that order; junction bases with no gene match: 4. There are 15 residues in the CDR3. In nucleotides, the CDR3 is TGTGCCAGCAGTGAAGGTCAGGGGGCCTACACTGAAGCTTTCTTT. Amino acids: CASSEGQGAYTEAFF.

Here the CDR3 reads CASSPLRGQIYNEQFF. CDR3 coding DNA: TGTGCCAGCAGCCCACTAAGGGGACAGATATACAATGAGCAGTTCTTC. This chain connects TRBV9 to TRBJ2-1, with 7 bases lining up with TRBD1. V shed 4 bases, J shed 4 bases, and the junction held 11 bases outside the gene matches. Germline V gene data show CDR1 as SGDLS and CDR2 as YYNGEE. The CDR3 is made up of 16 amino acids.

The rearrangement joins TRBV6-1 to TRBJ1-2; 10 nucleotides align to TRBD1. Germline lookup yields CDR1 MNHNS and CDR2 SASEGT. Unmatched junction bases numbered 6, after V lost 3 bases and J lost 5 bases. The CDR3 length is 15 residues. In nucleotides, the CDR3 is TGTGCCAGCAGTGAGGCCCCGGGACAGGGGTATGGCTACACCTTC. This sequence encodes CASSEAPGQGYGYTF.

CDR3 DNA sequence: TGTGCCAGCAGCCAAGGAATCGGTGCACCCCTCCACTTT. It translates to CASSQGIGAPLHF. J is TRBJ1-6 and V is TRBV3-1 (or the pseudogene TRBV3-2); no definite D call. Germline V CDR1 and CDR2: LGHDT, YNNKEL (reference sequence). V was shortened by 1 base and J by 11 bases, with 9 bases between the two germline ends. The CDR3 length is 13 residues.

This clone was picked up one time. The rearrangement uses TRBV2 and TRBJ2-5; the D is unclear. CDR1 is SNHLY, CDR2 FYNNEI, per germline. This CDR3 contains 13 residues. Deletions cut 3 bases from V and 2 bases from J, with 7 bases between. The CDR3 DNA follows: TGTGCCAGCAGTGAGAGAACTCAAGAGACCCAGTACTTC. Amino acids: CASSERTQETQYF. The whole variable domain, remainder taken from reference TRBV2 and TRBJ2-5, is EPEVTQTPSHQVTQMGQEVILRCVPISNHLYFYWYRQILGQKVEFLVSFYNNEISEKSEIFDDQFSVERPDGSNFTLKIRSTKLEDSAMYFCASSERTQETQYFGPGTRLLVL.

As DNA, the CDR3 is TGTGCCAGCGAAAACTGGAGGGAAAGACCTAAAGGAAACACCATATATTTT. Translating it yields CASENWRERPKGNTIYF. The rearrangement joins TRBV28 to TRBJ1-3; D gene uncertain. The CDR3 loop spans 17 amino acids. Trimming cost V 8 bases and J 4 bases, with 24 bases left between them. CDR1 MDHEN and CDR2 SYDVKM come from the germline V gene.

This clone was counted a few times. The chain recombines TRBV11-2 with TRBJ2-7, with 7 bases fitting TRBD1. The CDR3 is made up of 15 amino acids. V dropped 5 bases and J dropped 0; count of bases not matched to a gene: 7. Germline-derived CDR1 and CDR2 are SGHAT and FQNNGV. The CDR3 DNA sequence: TGTGCCAGCAGCGGCCGGGGACAGAACTCCTACGAGCAGTACTTC. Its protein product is CASSGRGQNSYEQYF.

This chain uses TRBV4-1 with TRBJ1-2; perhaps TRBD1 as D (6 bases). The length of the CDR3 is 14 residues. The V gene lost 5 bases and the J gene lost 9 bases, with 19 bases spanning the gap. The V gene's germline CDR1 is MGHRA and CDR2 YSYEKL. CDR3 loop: CASSGHQDSESYTF. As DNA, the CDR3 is TGCGCCAGCAGCGGGCATCAGGACAGTGAGAGCTACACCTTC.

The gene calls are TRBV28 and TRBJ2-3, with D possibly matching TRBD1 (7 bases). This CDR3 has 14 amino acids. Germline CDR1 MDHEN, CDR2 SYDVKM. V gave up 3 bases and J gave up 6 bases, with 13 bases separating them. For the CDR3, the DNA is TGTGCCAGCAGTTTCCCAGGGGGGCAGGATACGCAGTATTTT. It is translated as CASSFPGGQDTQYF.

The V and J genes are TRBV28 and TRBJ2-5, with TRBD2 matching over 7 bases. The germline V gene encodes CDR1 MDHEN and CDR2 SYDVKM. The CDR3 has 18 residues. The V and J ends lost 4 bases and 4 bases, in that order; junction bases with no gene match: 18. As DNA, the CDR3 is TGTGCCAGCAGTTCCCCGTCTAAAGTGGAGCGGGGAGGAGAGACCCAGTACTTC. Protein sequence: CASSSPSKVERGGETQYF. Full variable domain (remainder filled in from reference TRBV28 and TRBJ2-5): DVKVTQSSRYLVKRTGEKVFLECVQDMDHENMFWYRQDPGLGLRLIYFSYDVKMKEKGDIPEGYSVSREKKERFSLILESASTNQTSMYLCASSSPSKVERGGETQYFGPGTRLLVL.

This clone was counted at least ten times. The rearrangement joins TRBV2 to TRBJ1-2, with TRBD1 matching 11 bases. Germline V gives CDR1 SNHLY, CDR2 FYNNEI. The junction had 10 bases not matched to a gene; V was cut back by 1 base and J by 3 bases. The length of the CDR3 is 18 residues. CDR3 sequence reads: CASSEGTGGGWRDYGYTF. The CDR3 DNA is TGTGCCAGCAGTGAAGGGACAGGGGGCGGCTGGAGGGACTATGGCTACACCTTC.

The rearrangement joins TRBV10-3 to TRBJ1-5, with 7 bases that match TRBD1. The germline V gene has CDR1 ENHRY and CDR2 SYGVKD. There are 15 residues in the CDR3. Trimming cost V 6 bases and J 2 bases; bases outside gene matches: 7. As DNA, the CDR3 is TGTGCCATCAGCCCGACAGGGATGGGCAATCAGCCCCAGCATTTT. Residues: CAISPTGMGNQPQHF.

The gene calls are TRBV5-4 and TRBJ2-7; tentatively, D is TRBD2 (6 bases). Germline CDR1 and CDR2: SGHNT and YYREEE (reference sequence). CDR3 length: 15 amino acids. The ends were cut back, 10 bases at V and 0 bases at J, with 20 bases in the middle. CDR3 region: CAVRPLRGPSYEQYF. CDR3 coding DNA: TGTGCCGTACGTCCTCTGCGGGGTCCCTCCTACGAGCAGTACTTC.

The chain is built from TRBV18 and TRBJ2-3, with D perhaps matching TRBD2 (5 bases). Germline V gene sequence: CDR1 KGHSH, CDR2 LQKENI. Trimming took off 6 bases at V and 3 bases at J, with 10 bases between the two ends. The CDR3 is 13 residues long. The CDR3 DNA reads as TGTGCCAGCTCTCGGGATGATACAGATACGCAGTATTTT. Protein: CASSRDDTDTQYF.

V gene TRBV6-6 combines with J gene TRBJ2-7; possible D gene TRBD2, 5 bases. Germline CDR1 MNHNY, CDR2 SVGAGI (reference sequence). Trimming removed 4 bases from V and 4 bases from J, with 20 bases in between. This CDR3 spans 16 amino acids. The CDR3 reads CASSSQAGMTTYEQYF. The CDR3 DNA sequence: TGTGCCAGCAGTTCTCAGGCCGGGATGACCACTTACGAGCAGTACTTC.

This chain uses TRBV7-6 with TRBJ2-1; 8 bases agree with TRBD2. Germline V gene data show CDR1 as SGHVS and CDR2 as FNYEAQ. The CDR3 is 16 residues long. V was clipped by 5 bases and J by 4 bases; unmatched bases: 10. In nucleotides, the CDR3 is TGTGCCAGCAGCCCAGGACTAGCAGATTTATACAATGAGCAGTTCTTC. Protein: CASSPGLADLYNEQFF.

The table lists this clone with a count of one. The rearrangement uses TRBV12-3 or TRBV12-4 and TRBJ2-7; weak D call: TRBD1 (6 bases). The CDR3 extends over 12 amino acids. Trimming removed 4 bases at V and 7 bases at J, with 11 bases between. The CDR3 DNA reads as TGTGCCAGCAGTTATCCAGGGGCAGAGCAGTACTTC. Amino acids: CASSYPGAEQYF.